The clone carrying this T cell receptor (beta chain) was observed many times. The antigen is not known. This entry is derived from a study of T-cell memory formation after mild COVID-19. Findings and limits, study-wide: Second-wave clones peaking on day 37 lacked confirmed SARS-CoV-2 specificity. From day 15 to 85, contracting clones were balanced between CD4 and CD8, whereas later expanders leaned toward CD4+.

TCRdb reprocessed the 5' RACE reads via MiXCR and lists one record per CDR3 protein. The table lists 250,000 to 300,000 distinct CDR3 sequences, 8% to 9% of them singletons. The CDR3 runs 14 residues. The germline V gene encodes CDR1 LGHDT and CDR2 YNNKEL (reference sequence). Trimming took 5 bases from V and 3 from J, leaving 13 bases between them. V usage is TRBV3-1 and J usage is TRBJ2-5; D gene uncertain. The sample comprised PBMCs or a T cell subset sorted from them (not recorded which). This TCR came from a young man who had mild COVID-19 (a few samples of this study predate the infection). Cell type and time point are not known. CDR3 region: CASSKAGWKETQYF. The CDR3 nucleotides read TGTGCCAGCAGCAAAGCAGGCTGGAAAGAGACCCAGTACTTC.